This TCR beta chain was identified during a study of beta chain features in type 1 diabetes (dated by TCRdb to 2016 to 2018). The study in broad terms: Mean age, gender distribution, total cell number and subset yield were not different between patients and healthy donors. Across all samples, about 110 million sorted cells were examined, and cell number per subset correlated strongly with RNA yield. In the study, recently diagnosed type 1 diabetes patients and matched healthy donors were compared on the TCRB repertoires of their sorted circulating CD4+ T cell subsets. Whereas all 30 or so donors provided naive and central memory subsets, regulatory and stem cell-like memory subsets were isolated from just 8 patients and roughly 8 healthy donors.

The CDR1 and CDR2 encoded by the germline V gene (reference sequence) are LNHDA and SQIVND. Taken from cysteine to phenylalanine, the CDR3 has 12 residues. Only the CDR3 DNA stays, 36 bases, in frame from base 1. The paper's findings and limits, for the study overall: Because cDNA rather than genomic DNA was sequenced, highly expressing activated cells could have been over-represented, although no difference in activation and CD3 levels was found between groups. Because the HLA sub-analyses included only small numbers of individuals, any influence of HLA type on TCRB rearrangement was left unresolved. At VDJ recombination sites, patients with type 1 diabetes made fewer insertions and deleted more nucleotides, a pattern implying thymic rearrangement abnormalities. Naive, central memory and regulatory TCRB repertoires appeared more similar among patients than among healthy donors. Shorter templates might be favored by PCR, yet because patient and control samples were amplified and corrected together, any such skew would affect both groups equally. Type 1 diabetes patients showed a moderate but significant shortening of TCRB CDR3 length in all four CD4+ subsets.

The entire amount of isolated RNA was reverse transcribed using the High Capacity cDNA Reverse Transcription Kit, so the sequenced TCRB transcripts were expressed ones. Deep immunoSEQ sequencing was applied to naive, central memory and regulatory T cell samples, giving an average of about 3.8 million total reads per sample. After sorted cells were lysed in RLT buffer, RNA was extracted with DNase-treated RNeasy Micro or Mini kits, with the choice depending on cell number. Each cell subset was processed on its own to prevent cross-contamination, while patient and healthy donor samples were processed together. TCRB sequences were amplified from cDNA with the immunoSEQ multiplex PCR, producing 87-bp fragments spanning the CDR3 region. The amplicons were sequenced using the Illumina HiSeq platform. The paper's data handling went like this. PCR bias was corrected computationally using synthetic template baselines, and reads within Hamming distance 2 were collapsed, with unmergeable singletons discarded. Reads were aligned to IMGT to assign V, D and J genes, CDR3 length, and insertions or deletions at six rearrangement sites. Within each subset, clonotype counts were normalized to sorted cell number, and only after that were true diversity and Gini coefficients computed with the tcR R package. The overlap coefficient, calculated on TCRB nucleotide sequences, was used to quantify repertoire sharing. Out-of-frame TCRB sequences from naive cells were analyzed as a proxy for the pre-selection repertoire. TCRdb carries this immuneACCESS record with in-frame sequences only. Its versions omit some clonotypes, under half of them owing to an unresolved V gene in the studies checked, with the rest unexplained. D and trimming come from the DNA, and the V and J calls and clone size come from that table. This sample comprises 600,000 or so clones, 11% to 15% of them detected only once. Just under 0.04% of the sample comes from the top ten.

This clone came up a few times. Its cognate antigen has yet to be identified. No much larger clone exists at a distance of one base, and base qualities are not known. A single peripheral blood draw of around 120 mL on average was collected from each donor into heparinised tubes. Using a panel that included CD45RO, CCR7, CD25, CD127, CD95 and CD27, naive, central memory, regulatory and stem cell-like memory CD4+ T cells were sorted on a BD FACSAria II. Every sorted population had a purity above 98%. PBMCs were isolated right away by Lymphoprep density gradient centrifugation and were stained directly, without culture. Samples were stained and sorted in pairs, with one healthy donor and one patient per experiment, so that batch effects were minimized.

What was sequenced was naive CD4+ T cells from blood. Reading the label with the study, this specimen's cell subset or site is: true naive CD4+ T cells. The V and J genes are TRBV19 and TRBJ1-5; the D gene lacks a confident call. The sequence derives from a man between 18 and 29 years old with type 1 diabetes. CDR3 sequence: CGGQRSNQPQHF. In nucleotides, the sequence is TGTGGTGGGCAGCGAAGCAATCAGCCCCAGCATTTT.